The source of this TCR beta chain is a study of blood T cell repertoires in COVID-19. Turning to the study itself: The samples span acute and convalescent COVID-19 from the United States, Italy and Spain. PBMCs, B-cell-depleted T cells, or T cells were the source of the cDNA or gDNA that made up the material.

In the study's own analysis: The assay estimated nucleated cells by amplifying reference gene primers. Sequencing was performed with immunoSEQ multiplex PCR; in TCRdb, only in-frame clones are kept and a portion is missing. The V and J calls and clone size were taken over from that table, and D and trimming were inferred from the DNA. The data show over 200,000 clones, around four fifths seen once. The receptor was isolated from a man in his forties with active or convalescent COVID-19. What was sequenced was peripheral blood.

CDR3 nucleotides: TGTGCCTGGAGTGCCCAGTGGGGGGGGAACACCGGGGAGCTGTTTTTT. As protein: CAWSAQWGGNTGELFF. The V gene is TRBV30, the J gene TRBJ2-2; 7 nucleotides align to TRBD2. The CDR3 contains 16 residues. The V and J ends lost 1 base and 1 base, in that order; junction bases with no gene match: 6. Germline V lookup: CDR1 GTSNPN, CDR2 SVGIG (reference sequence).